Listed below are T cell receptor beta chains from one sample, sequenced in a study of cytomegalovirus exposure and HLA in healthy donors. Repertoires were generated with immunoSEQ multiplex PCR, while TCRdb's copy carries only in-frame clones and drops some. This sample carries fewer than 150,000 clones, 15% of them seen once, and the ten largest clones take over 1.5%. Material for sequencing was PBMCs. All receptors derive from a woman younger than 35 in good health and CMV-seronegative. Each CDR3 is given with its conserved first and last residue. The order of the fields is clone size, V gene, D gene, J gene, CDR3 protein, CDR3 DNA. A D gene is named only where the DNA matches it firmly. Size tells how often a clone was seen (once, few, many) or the class of an expanded clone, and some rows leave it out.

clone_size: -; v_call: TRBV11-2; d_call: TRBD2; j_call: TRBJ2-2; cdr3_aa: CASRSNGGAASGELFF; cdr3_nt: TGTGCCAGCAGATCCAACGGGGGGGCTGCTTCCGGGGAGCTGTTTTTT
clone_size: -; v_call: TRBV30; d_call: TRBD1; j_call: TRBJ1-2; cdr3_aa: CAWSVWQGDGYTF; cdr3_nt: TGTGCCTGGAGTGTCTGGCAGGGGGATGGCTACACCTTC
clone_size: -; v_call: TRBV19; d_call: TRBD1; j_call: TRBJ2-7; cdr3_aa: CASSIQGDYEQYF; cdr3_nt: TGTGCCAGTTCGATACAGGGGGACTACGAGCAGTACTTC
clone_size: few; v_call: TRBV6-5; d_call: -; j_call: TRBJ1-1; cdr3_aa: CASSYVQKGTEAFF; cdr3_nt: TGTGCCAGCAGTTACGTTCAAAAGGGGACTGAAGCTTTCTTT
clone_size: few; v_call: TRBV19; d_call: -; j_call: TRBJ1-2; cdr3_aa: CASTRTAALYGYTF; cdr3_nt: TGTGCCAGTACCCGGACAGCCGCCCTCTATGGCTACACCTTC
clone_size: -; v_call: TRBV5-1; d_call: -; j_call: TRBJ1-4; cdr3_aa: CASSSQENLEKLFF; cdr3_nt: TGCGCCAGCAGCTCACAGGAAAATCTTGAAAAACTGTTTTTT
clone_size: -; v_call: TRBV4-3; d_call: TRBD1; j_call: TRBJ2-7; cdr3_aa: CASSFRQGTYEQYF; cdr3_nt: TGCGCCAGCAGCTTCAGACAGGGCACCTACGAGCAGTACTTC
clone_size: few; v_call: TRBV29-1; d_call: -; j_call: TRBJ2-3; cdr3_aa: CSVGRLADTQYF; cdr3_nt: TGCAGCGTTGGTCGACTGGCAGATACGCAGTATTTT
clone_size: -; v_call: TRBV6-4; d_call: -; j_call: TRBJ2-2; cdr3_aa: CASSDSTNTGELFF; cdr3_nt: TGTGCCAGCAGTGACTCGACTAACACCGGGGAGCTGTTTTTT
clone_size: -; v_call: TRBV6-1; d_call: TRBD2; j_call: TRBJ2-3; cdr3_aa: CATQLAGDGADTQYF; cdr3_nt: TGTGCCACCCAGCTGGCGGGAGACGGCGCAGATACGCAGTATTTT
clone_size: few; v_call: TRBV7-2; d_call: TRBD1; j_call: TRBJ1-5; cdr3_aa: CASSLERDRGQPQHF; cdr3_nt: TGTGCCAGCAGCTTAGAAAGGGACAGGGGCCAGCCCCAGCATTTT
clone_size: -; v_call: TRBV7-2; d_call: TRBD1; j_call: TRBJ2-5; cdr3_aa: CASSLPQTGSETQYF; cdr3_nt: TGTGCCAGCAGCTTACCACAGACAGGGAGTGAGACCCAGTACTTC
clone_size: few; v_call: TRBV7-9; d_call: -; j_call: TRBJ2-2; cdr3_aa: CASSGFGTSVGELFF; cdr3_nt: TGTGCCAGCAGCGGATTTGGGACATCGGTCGGGGAGCTGTTTTTT
clone_size: few; v_call: TRBV5-1; d_call: -; j_call: TRBJ2-5; cdr3_aa: CASSLRTRQETQYF; cdr3_nt: TGCGCCAGCAGCTTGCGGACAAGACAAGAGACCCAGTACTTC
clone_size: -; v_call: TRBV6-6; d_call: TRBD1; j_call: TRBJ1-5; cdr3_aa: CASSPWTGLQPQHF; cdr3_nt: TGTGCCAGCAGCCCTTGGACAGGGCTCCAGCCCCAGCATTTT
clone_size: -; v_call: TRBV5-6; d_call: -; j_call: TRBJ2-1; cdr3_aa: CASSLLSRVELYNEQFF; cdr3_nt: TGTGCCAGCAGCCTCCTTAGCCGTGTAGAGCTCTACAATGAGCAGTTCTTC